One T cell receptor (beta chain) is described in this entry. What it binds is unknown. The PCR had 60 Vbeta and 13 Jbeta primers. Authors' data handling: Roughly 11 million shared chains were among the roughly 80 million unique TCR beta chains that a later analysis counted. Sequencing used immunoSEQ multiplex PCR; TCRdb keeps in-frame clones, though not all of them. The V and J calls and clone size come from that table; D and trimming were worked out from the DNA. The table includes approximately 160,000 clones, roughly 76% detected once. This entry is derived from a study of cytomegalovirus exposure and HLA in healthy donors. Study-wide results and limits: An analysis that came later showed most CMV-associated TCR beta chains appearing HLA-restricted. Prior analysis indicated that the majority of TCR beta V segments exhibited productivity approximately 90% or approximately 30% of the time.

Unrecorded for this donor was the CMV serostatus. V gave up 4 bases and J gave up 4 bases; unmatched junction bases: 9. The CDR3 totals 15 residues. CDR1 is SEHNR, CDR2 FQNEAQ, per germline (reference sequence). The receptor was derived from a human donor in good health. Sequenced sample: PBMCs. This chain links TRBV7-9 with TRBJ1-2; 7 nucleotides align to TRBD1. CDR3 protein: CASSSARGLVYGYTF. CDR3 sequence (DNA): TGTGCCAGCAGCTCCGCCAGGGGGTTGGTCTATGGCTACACCTTC. The full variable domain, its missing parts supplied by reference TRBV7-9 and TRBJ1-2, is DTGVSQNPRHKITKRGQNVTFRCDPISEHNRLYWYRQTLGQGPEFLTYFQNEAQLEKSRLLSDRFSAERPKGSFSTLEIQRTEQGDSAMYLCASSSARGLVYGYTFGSGTRLTVV.